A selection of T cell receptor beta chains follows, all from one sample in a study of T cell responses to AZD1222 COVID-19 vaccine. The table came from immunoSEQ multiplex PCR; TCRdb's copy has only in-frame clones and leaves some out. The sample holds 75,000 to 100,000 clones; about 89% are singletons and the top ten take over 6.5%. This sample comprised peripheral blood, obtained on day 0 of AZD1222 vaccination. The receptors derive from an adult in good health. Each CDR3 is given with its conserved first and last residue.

CDR3 protein: CASSQIGGPRGTEAFF
V gene: TRBV14
J gene: TRBJ1-1

CDR3 protein: CASSLDRGRGEQYF
V gene: TRBV5-6
J gene: TRBJ2-7

CDR3 protein: CASSFGGGSSYNEQFF
V gene: TRBV7-3
J gene: TRBJ2-1

CDR3 protein: CASSPGRANYGYTF
V gene: TRBV5-4
J gene: TRBJ1-2

CDR3 protein: CASSLDPTNQPQHF
V gene: TRBV11-3
J gene: TRBJ1-5

CDR3 protein: CASSALGTFSYNEQFF
V gene: TRBV19
J gene: TRBJ2-1

CDR3 protein: CASSYLESNQPQHF
V gene: TRBV6-2/TRBV6-3
J gene: TRBJ1-5

CDR3 protein: CATSRGGNTEAFF
V gene: TRBV15
J gene: TRBJ1-1

CDR3 protein: CASSYGSGRSNEQFF
V gene: TRBV6-2/TRBV6-3
J gene: TRBJ2-1

CDR3 protein: CASSPGAPSYNEQFF
V gene: TRBV7-2
J gene: TRBJ2-1

CDR3 protein: CASSQGLVGNGGEQFF
V gene: TRBV3-1/TRBV3-2
J gene: TRBJ2-1

CDR3 protein: CASSLSGGAWETQYF
V gene: TRBV27
J gene: TRBJ2-5

CDR3 protein: CASSLANQRGNYGYTF
V gene: TRBV5-1
J gene: TRBJ1-2

CDR3 protein: CASRPSGSGANVLTF
V gene: TRBV19
J gene: TRBJ2-6

CDR3 protein: CARIGQPTPYEQYF
V gene: TRBV27
J gene: TRBJ2-7

CDR3 protein: CASSSRQGAPGQPQHF
V gene: TRBV6-2/TRBV6-3
J gene: TRBJ1-5

CDR3 protein: CASSIDPRVWQPQHF
V gene: TRBV19
J gene: TRBJ1-5

CDR3 protein: CASSPDRGRGSFYGYTF
V gene: TRBV3-1/TRBV3-2
J gene: TRBJ1-2

CDR3 protein: CASRPGLASYEQYF
V gene: TRBV28
J gene: TRBJ2-7

CDR3 protein: CASSDEGLPNTEAFF
V gene: TRBV6-1
J gene: TRBJ1-1

CDR3 protein: CAGAGNQETQYF
V gene: TRBV12-2
J gene: TRBJ2-5

CDR3 protein: CASSLELGTGTGELFF
V gene: TRBV5-1
J gene: TRBJ2-2

CDR3 protein: CASNLMVGPYGYTF
V gene: TRBV28
J gene: TRBJ1-2

CDR3 protein: CASSVDAGTGVGYTF
V gene: TRBV9
J gene: TRBJ1-2

CDR3 protein: CASSPRQEWRPQHF
V gene: TRBV28
J gene: TRBJ1-5

CDR3 protein: CASSLERVSGANVLTF
V gene: TRBV7-2
J gene: TRBJ2-6

CDR3 protein: CASSLLGGLATNEKLFF
V gene: TRBV27
J gene: TRBJ1-4

CDR3 protein: CASSPWGTGVLGYTF
V gene: TRBV28
J gene: TRBJ1-2

CDR3 protein: CASSTQTLSSYNEQFF
V gene: TRBV28
J gene: TRBJ2-1

CDR3 protein: CASSSQGARTGELFF
V gene: TRBV7-3
J gene: TRBJ2-2

CDR3 protein: CASSLTAGALSRGYTF
V gene: TRBV11-2
J gene: TRBJ1-2

CDR3 protein: CASSLSHSTGELFF
V gene: TRBV5-4
J gene: TRBJ2-2

CDR3 protein: CASSPFSRGDTQYF
V gene: TRBV27
J gene: TRBJ2-3

CDR3 protein: CASSPGLAGGSETQYF
V gene: TRBV4-3
J gene: TRBJ2-5

CDR3 protein: CSASTGDYEQYF
V gene: TRBV20-1
J gene: TRBJ2-7

CDR3 protein: CASSRGGAGMNTEAFF
V gene: TRBV28
J gene: TRBJ1-1

CDR3 protein: CASSRGGGTDTQYF
V gene: TRBV19
J gene: TRBJ2-3

CDR3 protein: CASSRGTALETQYF
V gene: TRBV7-9
J gene: TRBJ2-5

CDR3 protein: CASSLKGRPSYEQYF
V gene: TRBV7-9
J gene: TRBJ2-7

CDR3 protein: CATSDLQGANTGELFF
V gene: TRBV24-1
J gene: TRBJ2-2